The 30 T cell receptor beta chains presented below share a single source sample, sequenced in a study of shared clonotypes between healthy human individuals. Positively selected for CCR7, the CD45RO-negative cells used as naive CD8 cells excluded terminally differentiated effector memory CD45RA+ cells. Sequencing used immunoSEQ multiplex PCR; TCRdb keeps in-frame clones, though not all of them. The repertoire holds some 2.1 million clones, with just under 95% as singletons. What was sequenced was naive CD8+ T cells sorted from blood. These receptor sequences come from a man between 18 and 35 years old in good health.

The chain has TRBV10-3 and TRBJ1-6; D is unclear. CDR1 and CDR2 from the germline V gene are ENHRY and SYGVKD. The ends were cut back, 5 bases at V and 10 bases at J, with 15 bases in the middle. CDR3 length: 14 residues. The DNA for the CDR3 is TGTGCCATCAGTTCCCCTGGGGTCGGGTCACCCCTCCACTTT. Its translation is CAISSPGVGSPLHF.

This rearrangement joins TRBV7-2 to TRBJ2-5, with 9 bases lining up with TRBD2. The CDR3 runs 16 residues. After removal of 6 bases from V and 5 bases from J, the junction contained 13 bases not matched to a gene. From germline, CDR1 is SGHTA and CDR2 FQGNSA. As DNA, the CDR3 is TGTGCCAGCAGTTACGGACTAGCGCCCGGCGGGGAGACCCAGTACTTC. It specifies CASSYGLAPGGETQYF.

The CDR3 protein is CASSVGGSTEQFF. The CDR3 region has the DNA TGTGCCAGCAGCGTAGGTGGTTCCACTGAGCAGTTCTTC. The V gene is TRBV9, the J gene TRBJ2-1; D is unresolved. The CDR3 length is 13 residues. Between the trimmed V and J ends, which lost 0 bases and 9 bases, there was a span of 10 bases. In germline, CDR1 is SGDLS, CDR2 YYNGEE.

The chain recombines TRBV5-1 with TRBJ2-1; D may be TRBD1 or TRBD2 (5 bases each). The V end was cut by 3 bases, the J end by 8 bases, with 18 bases between. The V gene's germline CDR1 is SGHRS and CDR2 YFSETQ. The CDR3 has 15 amino acids. The CDR3 reads CASSSDRDGTYEQFF. CDR3 DNA: TGCGCCAGCAGCTCTGACCGGGACGGTACATATGAGCAGTTCTTC. Based on the CDR3 plus reference TRBV5-1 and TRBJ2-1, the full variable domain is KAGVTQTPRYLIKTRGQQVTLSCSPISGHRSVSWYQQTPGQGLQFLFEYFSETQRNKGNFPGRFSGRQFSNSRSEMNVSTLELGDSALYLCASSSDRDGTYEQFFGPGTRLTVL.

This chain links TRBV9 with TRBJ2-7, with D unresolved. From germline, CDR1 is SGDLS and CDR2 YYNGEE. There are 14 residues in the CDR3. V was pared by 0 bases and J by 2 bases, with 9 bases between. CDR3 bases: TGTGCCAGCAGCGTAGAGGGCTTAGCCTACGAGCAGTACTTC. Amino acids: CASSVEGLAYEQYF.

The J gene is TRBJ2-7, the V gene TRBV5-6; no reliable D call. The germline CDR1 and CDR2 sequences are SGHDT and YYEEEE. The CDR3 loop spans 12 amino acids. V lost 4 bases, J lost 7 bases, and 12 bases lay in between. CDR3 DNA: TGTGCCAGCAGCCTCGGGCCCCCGGAGCAGTACTTC. Amino acid sequence: CASSLGPPEQYF.

As concerns this clone: The same CDR3 can be traced to other DNA sequences in this sample. This chain connects TRBV5-1 to TRBJ2-7; D gene uncertain. This CDR3 contains 14 residues. CDR1 is SGHRS, CDR2 YFSETQ, per germline. With 0 bases removed from V and 0 bases from J, the gap between germline ends came to 7 bases. The CDR3 protein is CASSLEGPSYEQYF. The CDR3 coding sequence is TGCGCCAGCAGCTTGGAAGGTCCCTCCTACGAGCAGTACTTC.

The J gene is TRBJ1-5, the V gene TRBV6-1; D uncertain. Looked up from germline, CDR1 is MNHNS and CDR2 is SASEGT. V was cut by 2 bases and J by 6 bases, with 5 bases left in between. The CDR3 covers 12 residues. CDR3 bases: TGTGCCAGCAGTGAATTTGGTCAGCCCCAGCATTTT. Its translation: CASSEFGQPQHF.

The V and J genes are TRBV19 and TRBJ2-7; 11 bases are a match to TRBD1. J gave up 7 bases and V 2 bases, and 7 bases lay outside the gene matches. The CDR3 length is 15 residues. Germline CDR1 is LNHDA and CDR2 is SQIVND (reference sequence). CDR3 DNA: TGTGCCAGTAGTATACCGGGACAGGGGGTGCTTGAGCAGTACTTC. This codes for CASSIPGQGVLEQYF. Full variable domain (missing parts from reference TRBV19 and TRBJ2-7): DGGITQSPKYLFRKEGQNVTLSCEQNLNHDAMYWYRQDPGQGLRLIYYSQIVNDFQKGDIAEGYSVSREKKESFPLTVTSAQKNPTAFYLCASSIPGQGVLEQYFGPGTRLTVT.

The chain combines TRBV4-1 with TRBJ2-7; the match to TRBD2 covers 12 bases. V gave up 4 bases and J gave up 5 bases; unmatched junction bases: 6. This CDR3 is built from 15 residues. Germline V gene sequence: CDR1 MGHRA, CDR2 YSYEKL. The CDR3 nucleotides read TGCGCCAGCAGCCCGACTAGCGGGAGTTTCGACGAGCAGTACTTC. It is translated as CASSPTSGSFDEQYF.

V usage is TRBV10-1 and J usage is TRBJ2-3; 11 bases map to TRBD1. This CDR3 region has 15 residues. The germline V gene has CDR1 WNHNN and CDR2 SYGVQD (reference sequence). J lost 5 bases, V lost 3 bases, and 4 bases had no gene match. The CDR3 loop is CASSEVGQGEDTQYF. CDR3 DNA: TGCGCCAGCAGTGAAGTGGGACAGGGGGAAGATACGCAGTATTTT.

V gene TRBV9 combines with J gene TRBJ1-1, with no clear D. Trimming removed 0 bases from V and 4 bases from J, with 7 bases in between. The CDR3 length is 13 residues. CDR1 is SGDLS and CDR2 is YYNGEE in the germline V gene. CDR3 coding DNA: TGTGCCAGCAGCGTAGGCCAGAGCACTGAAGCTTTCTTT. This gives the protein CASSVGQSTEAFF.

The rearrangement uses TRBV4-3 and TRBJ2-2; 7 positions agree with TRBD1. The CDR3 totals 17 residues. Germline V gives CDR1 LGHNA, CDR2 YSLEER. The V gene end was trimmed by 0 bases and the J gene end by 10 bases; junction bases not matched to a gene: 14. Written as DNA, the CDR3 is TGCGCCAGCAGCCAAGATCGAGTAGTAAAAGGGGGCCTGGAGCTGTTTTTT. Translation gives CASSQDRVVKGGLELFF.

The rearrangement joins TRBV5-1 to TRBJ2-7, with D unclear. Between the trimmed V and J ends, which lost 0 bases and 3 bases, there was a span of 10 bases. CDR3 length: 14 residues. Germline-derived CDR1 and CDR2 are SGHRS and YFSETQ. CDR3 sequence: CASSLAIQDYEQYF. CDR3 coding DNA: TGCGCCAGCAGCTTGGCGATACAAGACTACGAGCAGTACTTC.

Written as DNA, the CDR3 is TGTGCCAGCAGCCCAGTGAGCAATGAGCAGTTCTTC. Residues: CASSPVSNEQFF. This sequence joins TRBV7-2 and TRBJ2-1; no reliable D call. Between the trimmed V and J ends, which lost 5 bases and 6 bases, there was a span of 8 bases. This CDR3 contains 12 residues. CDR1 SGHTA and CDR2 FQGNSA come from the germline V gene.

The genes are TRBV27 and TRBJ1-4; D unresolved. CDR1 is MNHEY and CDR2 is SMNVEV in the germline V gene (reference sequence). The CDR3 has 14 residues. V was trimmed by 8 bases and J by 2 bases, leaving 12 bases between them. CDR3 sequence: CASRLMGTNEKLFF. The CDR3 DNA is TGTGCCAGCCGACTGATGGGGACTAATGAAAAACTGTTTTTT.

The rearrangement uses TRBV4-3 and TRBJ1-1; D may be TRBD1 (6 bases). Germline V lookup: CDR1 LGHNA, CDR2 YSLEER. This CDR3 is 15 amino acids long. V was clipped by 0 bases and J by 6 bases, with 14 bases between them. The CDR3 coding sequence is TGCGCCAGCAGCCAAGATCTTACAGGGTTCTCTGAAGCTTTCTTT. It translates to CASSQDLTGFSEAFF.

This sequence joins TRBV9 and TRBJ1-3, with D unresolved. Germline assignment: CDR1 SGDLS and CDR2 YYNGEE. Trimming took off 4 bases at V and 2 bases at J, with 16 bases between the two ends. The CDR3 has 16 amino acids. The CDR3 reads CASSPSDLGAGNTIYF. The CDR3 DNA reads TGTGCCAGCAGCCCTTCTGACCTCGGAGCTGGAAACACCATATATTTT.

This sequence joins TRBV25-1 and TRBJ1-1; D gene unclear. There are 18 residues in the CDR3. The V gene lost 2 bases and the J gene lost 1 base, with 20 bases spanning the gap. Per the germline V gene, CDR1 is MGHDK and CDR2 is SYGVNS. CDR3 sequence: CASSERFELGAQNTEAFF. The CDR3 coding sequence is TGTGCCAGCAGTGAACGATTTGAGTTAGGCGCCCAGAACACTGAAGCTTTCTTT.

This clone was detected once. The chain joins TRBV7-8 to TRBJ1-5; D possibly corresponds to TRBD1 (5 bases). Germline loops: CDR1 SGHVS, CDR2 FQNEAQ. V was clipped by 1 base and J by 3 bases, with 19 bases between them. This CDR3 is 18 amino acids long. CDR3 amino acids: CASSLERSWDFFNQPQHF. The CDR3 DNA reads TGTGCCAGCAGCTTAGAAAGGTCTTGGGACTTCTTCAATCAGCCCCAGCATTTT.

The chain employs TRBV29-1 and TRBJ1-2; D not certain. This CDR3 is built from 11 residues. Per germline, CDR1 SQVTM and CDR2 ANQGSEA. Trimming shortened V by 4 bases and J by 6 bases, and 9 bases separated the two germline ends. This CDR3 reads CSVGADDGYTF. The DNA of the CDR3 is TGCAGCGTTGGCGCAGACGATGGCTACACCTTC.

Details on this clone: This could be a read error, since a much larger clone is one nucleotide away. The chain has TRBV6-5 and TRBJ2-2, with no clear D. Between the trimmed V and J ends, which lost 6 bases and 2 bases, there was a span of 4 bases. This CDR3 has 12 amino acids. Germline V gene lookup returns CDR1 MNHEY and CDR2 SVGAGI. The CDR3 protein is CASSDNTGELFF. CDR3 bases: TGTGCCAGCAGCGACAACACCGGGGAGCTGTTTTTT.

This clone has just one count. J is TRBJ2-3 and V is TRBV21-1; the table's D call, TRBD2, has no DNA check behind it. TRBV21-1 is designated a pseudogene. The CDR3 loop spans 16 amino acids. This CDR3 is CASSSRTTLSTDTQYF. The DNA of the CDR3 is TGTGCCAGCAGCTCAAGGACTACCTTGAGCACAGATACGCAGTATTTT.

The CDR3 loop reads CASSVLWGRVTEAFF. For the CDR3, the DNA is TGTGCCAGCAGTGTATTGTGGGGAAGGGTCACTGAAGCTTTCTTT. This chain connects TRBV2 to TRBJ1-1; no firm D call. V was cut by 4 bases and J by 4 bases, with 16 bases left in between. Germline CDR1 reads SNHLY; CDR2 reads FYNNEI. The CDR3 is 15 amino acids.

The rearrangement uses TRBV29-1 and TRBJ2-1; 14 positions match TRBD2. This CDR3 has 15 residues. Germline V gives CDR1 SQVTM, CDR2 ANQGSEA. V dropped 3 bases and J dropped 4; count of bases not matched to a gene: 2. CDR3 protein: CSVDRLAGGYNEQFF. CDR3 nucleotide sequence: TGCAGCGTTGATCGACTAGCGGGAGGGTACAATGAGCAGTTCTTC.

This chain joins TRBV5-4 and TRBJ2-2, with D unclear. Per the germline V gene, CDR1 is SGHNT and CDR2 is YYREEE (reference sequence). The CDR3 has 13 amino acids. Deletions cut 3 bases from V and 4 bases from J, with 7 bases between. CDR3: CASSSSTTGELFF. The DNA of the CDR3 is TGTGCCAGCAGCTCCTCCACCACCGGGGAGCTGTTTTTT.

The chain combines TRBV2 with TRBJ2-5; 8 nucleotides align to TRBD2. V trimming: 3 bases; J trimming: 5 bases; junction bases outside the gene matches: 11. CDR1 is SNHLY, CDR2 FYNNEI, per germline. CDR3 length: 16 amino acids. CDR3 DNA: TGTGCCAGCAGTGAGGGTACCGGGGGGGCGTACGAGACCCAGTACTTC. The encoded protein is CASSEGTGGAYETQYF.

The genes are TRBV13 and TRBJ2-1; D perhaps matches TRBD2 (5 bases). Germline loops: CDR1 PRHDT, CDR2 FYEKMQ (reference sequence). The CDR3 loop spans 12 amino acids. Trimming took off 8 bases at V and 2 bases at J, with 7 bases between the two ends. CDR3: CASSGTYNEQFF. The CDR3 DNA reads TGTGCCAGCTCCGGGACCTACAATGAGCAGTTCTTC.

J is TRBJ2-7 and V is TRBV27; D is unclear. Trimming cost V 6 bases and J 4 bases, with 10 bases left between them. The CDR3 is 12 amino acids. The germline V gene has CDR1 MNHEY and CDR2 SMNVEV (reference sequence). This CDR3 reads CASSADTYEQYF. The CDR3 bases are TGTGCCAGCAGCGCAGACACGTACGAGCAGTACTTC.

This sequence joins TRBV4-1 and TRBJ1-1, with 7 bases identical to TRBD1. CDR3 length equals 15 residues. Germline loops: CDR1 MGHRA, CDR2 YSYEKL. With 0 bases clipped from V and 3 bases from J, the junction kept 4 bases outside the gene matches. This CDR3 is CASSQDGTGDTEAFF. The CDR3 DNA is TGCGCCAGCAGCCAAGATGGCACAGGGGACACTGAAGCTTTCTTT.